This paragraph covers one T cell receptor beta chain sequence. The entry originates in a study of OX40 agonist ivuxolimab in advanced cancers. Study context: Patients were treated with ivuxolimab, an agonistic anti-OX40 (CD134) antibody. Cohort: 75% to 90% men, mean age about 62, aged roughly 23 to 79.

Clones were sequenced by immunoSEQ multiplex PCR, and TCRdb holds only the in-frame ones, with some missing. The data show about 69,000 clones, under 90% seen once. The germline gives CDR1 KGHSH, CDR2 LQKENI. V lost 1 base to trimming and J lost 0 bases, with 10 bases between them. This CDR3 has 17 amino acids. Blood sampling took place at baseline, cycle 4 day 1, and cycle 7 day 1. V and J are TRBV18 and TRBJ2-6; D gene ambiguous. The source is an adult with an advanced solid tumor such as melanoma, head and neck, liver or kidney cancer. Material: CD4+ or CD8+ T cells sorted from blood, obtained in a trial of the OX40 agonist ivuxolimab. The CDR3 coding sequence is TGTGCCAGCTCACCACAGGGCTCCGGCTCTGGGGCCAACGTCCTGACTTTC. Encoded protein: CASSPQGSGSGANVLTF.